This is a list of T cell receptor beta chains from one sample in a study of siplizumab effects on memory and regulatory T cells. TCRdb's copy holds only in-frame clones and misses some; the assay was immunoSEQ multiplex PCR. The sample includes 100,000 or so clones, about nine tenths seen only once; the top ten take about 2.6%. The sequencing input was CD4+ T cells sorted from blood. These receptors were collected from a human donor in good health. Some clones in this sample may be carry-over from other donors' samples. The CDR3 runs from the conserved cysteine through the conserved F or W. The D gene is left open where the match is weak. Rows may omit the clone size; those that give it use once, few, many or a size class.

v_gene: TRBV7-9
j_gene: TRBJ2-7
d_gene: TRBD2
len: 15
abundance: .
CDR3aa: CASSPWGGSLYEQYF
CDR3nt: TGTGCCAGCAGCCCCTGGGGGGGGTCTCTCTACGAGCAGTACTTC

v_gene: TRBV11-2
j_gene: TRBJ2-3
d_gene: TRBD2
len: 15
abundance: few
CDR3aa: CASSFGTAGTDTQYF
CDR3nt: TGTGCCAGCAGCTTTGGTACAGCGGGAACCGATACGCAGTATTTT

v_gene: TRBV5-4
j_gene: TRBJ2-2
d_gene: .
len: 15
abundance: .
CDR3aa: CASSLQGIGTGELFF
CDR3nt: TGTGCCAGCAGCTTACAGGGAATTGGGACCGGGGAGCTGTTTTTT

v_gene: TRBV6-1
j_gene: TRBJ2-5
d_gene: TRBD1
len: 12
abundance: few
CDR3aa: CATIQGASAQYF
CDR3nt: TGTGCCACAATACAGGGGGCGTCAGCCCAGTACTTC

v_gene: TRBV4-1
j_gene: TRBJ2-3
d_gene: .
len: 17
abundance: .
CDR3aa: CASSPISGLGETDTQYF
CDR3nt: TGCGCCAGCAGTCCAATATCAGGGCTAGGTGAAACAGATACGCAGTATTTT

v_gene: TRBV19
j_gene: TRBJ2-5
d_gene: .
len: 13
abundance: once
CDR3aa: CASSLWGKETQYF
CDR3nt: TGTGCCAGTAGTCTTTGGGGGAAAGAGACCCAGTACTTC

v_gene: TRBV7-2
j_gene: TRBJ2-1
d_gene: .
len: 15
abundance: .
CDR3aa: CASSLGSEYYNEQFF
CDR3nt: TGTGCCAGCAGCTTAGGAAGCGAGTACTACAATGAGCAGTTCTTC

v_gene: TRBV28
j_gene: TRBJ2-7
d_gene: .
len: 10
abundance: .
CDR3aa: CASGLDEQYF
CDR3nt: TGTGCCAGCGGACTTGACGAGCAGTACTTC

v_gene: TRBV15
j_gene: TRBJ2-7
d_gene: .
len: 13
abundance: few
CDR3aa: CATSRDIGDWQYF
CDR3nt: TGTGCCACCAGCAGAGATATAGGCGATTGGCAGTACTTC

v_gene: TRBV7-9
j_gene: TRBJ2-1
d_gene: TRBD2
len: 11
abundance: once
CDR3aa: CASSLTGTSLF
CDR3nt: TGTGCCAGCAGCTTGACCGGGACTAGTCTCTTC

v_gene: TRBV9
j_gene: TRBJ1-6
d_gene: .
len: 15
abundance: .
CDR3aa: CASSVTPGRSQPLHF
CDR3nt: TGTGCCAGCAGCGTAACGCCGGGACGGAGCCAACCCCTCCACTTT

v_gene: TRBV7-2
j_gene: TRBJ2-7
d_gene: TRBD1
len: 16
abundance: .
CDR3aa: CASSPAGTGGTYEQYF
CDR3nt: TGTGCCAGCAGCCCAGCCGGGACAGGGGGTACCTACGAGCAGTACTTC

v_gene: TRBV19
j_gene: TRBJ1-5
d_gene: TRBD1
len: 14
abundance: .
CDR3aa: CASSQQGRNQPQHF
CDR3nt: TGTGCCAGTAGCCAACAGGGGCGCAATCAGCCCCAGCATTTT

v_gene: TRBV25-1
j_gene: TRBJ2-5
d_gene: .
len: 15
abundance: .
CDR3aa: CASSEPGLYQETQYF
CDR3nt: TGTGCCAGCAGTGAACCGGGCCTGTACCAAGAGACCCAGTACTTC

v_gene: TRBV6-1
j_gene: TRBJ2-5
d_gene: TRBD1
len: 13
abundance: .
CDR3aa: CASSSQGDETQYF
CDR3nt: TGTGCCAGCAGTTCGCAGGGGGATGAGACCCAGTACTTC

v_gene: TRBV5-1
j_gene: TRBJ2-7
d_gene: .
len: 17
abundance: .
CDR3aa: CASSLALVSSVYYEQYF
CDR3nt: TGCGCCAGCAGCTTGGCTTTGGTGAGCAGCGTTTACTACGAGCAGTACTTC